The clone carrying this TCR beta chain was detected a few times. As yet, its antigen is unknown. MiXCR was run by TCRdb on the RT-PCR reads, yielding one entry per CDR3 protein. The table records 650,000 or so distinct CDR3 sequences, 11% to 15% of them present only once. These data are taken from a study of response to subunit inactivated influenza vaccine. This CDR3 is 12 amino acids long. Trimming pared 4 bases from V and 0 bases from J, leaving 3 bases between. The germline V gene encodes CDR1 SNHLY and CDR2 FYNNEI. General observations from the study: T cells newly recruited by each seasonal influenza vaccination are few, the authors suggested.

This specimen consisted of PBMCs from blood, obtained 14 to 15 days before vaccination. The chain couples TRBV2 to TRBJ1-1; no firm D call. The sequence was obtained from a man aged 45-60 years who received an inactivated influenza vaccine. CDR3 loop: CASSVLNTEAFF. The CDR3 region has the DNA TGTGCCAGCAGTGTTCTGAACACTGAAGCTTTCTTT.